This TCR beta chain was profiled in a study of blood T cells in healthy people across ages. Germline V gives CDR1 SNHLY, CDR2 FYNNEI. This CDR3 comprises 16 residues. V was pared by 4 bases and J by 0 bases, with 10 bases between. A second about 7 to 12 cycle PCR used barcoded and J-beta primers. Each sample provided no less than 2.5 million CDR3-containing paired-end reads. TCRdb independently ran MiXCR on the 5' RACE reads; one entry per CDR3 protein. The sample lists hundreds of thousands of distinct CDR3 sequences, 56% seen once, with 25% to 30% in the top ten. The TCR comes from a man in his forties or fifties in good health. The V gene is TRBV2, the J gene TRBJ2-6, with D uncertain. Sequenced: blood. CDR3 bases: TGTGCCAGCAGTGCGAGCAGGACCTCTGGGGCCAACGTCCTGACTTTC. Its protein is CASSASRTSGANVLTF.